Below are 14 T cell receptor beta chains sequenced from a single sample in a study of T cell repertoires in aging, cancer and after chemotherapy. TCR beta rearrangements were amplified from peripheral blood genomic DNA. Multiplex touch-down PCR with TRB-A/B primers amplified rearranged V-D-J TRB sequences. Each CDR3 protein gets one entry after TCRdb re-called the multiplex PCR reads with MiXCR. The sample includes fewer than 15,000 distinct CDR3 sequences, under 30% seen only once; the top ten take approximately 52%. Sequenced material: blood. These receptors were obtained from a human donor in good health.

This clonotype turned up a few times. The chain employs TRBV19 and TRBJ2-2; TRBD2 matches at 11 bases. Germline V CDR1 and CDR2: LNHDA, SQIVND (reference sequence). V trimming: 1 base; J trimming: 4 bases; junction bases outside the gene matches: 5. The CDR3 extends over 17 amino acids. The CDR3 DNA is TGTGCCAGTAGTATAGCGGGGACTAGCGGAGTCACCGGGGAGCTGTTTTTT. Residues: CASSIAGTSGVTGELFF.

The V call is TRBV6-4, the J call TRBJ1-1, with TRBD1 matching 7 bases. The ends lost 5 bases at V and 1 base at J; junction bases unmatched: 1. Germline loops: CDR1 MRHNA, CDR2 SNTAGT. The CDR3 is made up of 13 amino acids. CDR3 nucleotides: TGTGCCAGCAGTCGGGACAGGAACACTGAAGCTTTCTTT. It translates to CASSRDRNTEAFF.

The table lists this clonotype with a few counts. This chain joins TRBV12-3 or TRBV12-4 and TRBJ2-1; 8 nucleotides align to TRBD2. V was clipped by 5 bases and J by 11 bases; unmatched bases: 5. CDR3 length: 12 amino acids. DNA for the CDR3: TGTGCCAGCAGTATCAGCGGGGGACAGCAGTTCTTC. Translating it yields CASSISGGQQFF.

This clonotype was observed a few times. The rearrangement joins TRBV24-1 to TRBJ1-3; perhaps TRBD1 as D (6 bases). The V gene lost 0 bases and the J gene lost 0 bases, with 20 bases spanning the gap. This CDR3 comprises 20 residues. CDR1 is KGHDR, CDR2 SFDVKD, per germline. CDR3 amino acids: CATSDLADRKPSSSGNTIYF. Here the CDR3 DNA reads TGTGCCACCAGTGATTTGGCTGACAGGAAACCATCCTCCTCTGGAAACACCATATATTTT.

This clonotype was counted only a few times. This rearrangement joins TRBV6-5 to TRBJ1-2, with D tentatively TRBD1 (6 bases). The V and J ends lost 5 bases and 4 bases respectively, with 11 bases between them. The CDR3 contains 13 residues. The germline gives CDR1 MNHEY, CDR2 SVGAGI. CDR3 sequence reads: CASSEDRSYGYTF. The CDR3 bases are TGTGCCAGCAGTGAAGACAGGTCCTATGGCTACACCTTC.

The V call is TRBV19, the J call TRBJ2-1, with D possibly TRBD2 on 5 matching bases. V lost 4 bases, J lost 9 bases, and 16 bases lay in between. Germline-derived CDR1 and CDR2 are LNHDA and SQIVND (reference sequence). The length of the CDR3 is 14 residues. The CDR3 DNA is TGTGCCAGTAGTACGCACGGGGTTTATTTTGAGCAGTTCTTC. Translation: CASSTHGVYFEQFF.

V usage is TRBV28 and J usage is TRBJ1-2; possibly TRBD1 for D (5 bases). Between the trimmed V and J ends, which lost 1 base and 5 bases, there was a span of 8 bases. Looked up from germline, CDR1 is MDHEN and CDR2 is SYDVKM. CDR3 length equals 13 residues. The CDR3 protein is CASSLLGGYGYTF. DNA of the CDR3: TGTGCCAGCAGTTTATTGGGGGGGTATGGCTACACCTTC.

The sample holds a few counts of this clonotype. The rearrangement uses TRBV20-1 and TRBJ2-5, with TRBD1 matching 7 bases. The CDR3 is made up of 13 amino acids. The V gene's germline CDR1 is DFQATT and CDR2 SNEGSKA (reference sequence). J gave up 3 bases and V 1 base, and 2 bases lay outside the gene matches. Here the CDR3 reads CSARGTGKETQYF. The CDR3 region has the DNA TGCAGTGCTAGAGGGACAGGTAAAGAGACCCAGTACTTC.

This clonotype was counted a few times. V usage is TRBV5-6 and J usage is TRBJ2-7; D gene ambiguous. CDR3 length: 14 residues. Germline loops: CDR1 SGHDT, CDR2 YYEEEE. The V gene lost 0 bases and the J gene lost 2 bases, with 9 bases spanning the gap. The CDR3 spells CASSLGNPPYEQYF. The CDR3 nucleotides read TGTGCCAGCAGCTTGGGGAATCCACCCTACGAGCAGTACTTC.

The chain carries TRBV5-4 and TRBJ2-1; 9 nucleotides line up with TRBD2. The CDR3 runs to 16 residues. Trimming cost V 4 bases and J 1 base; bases outside gene matches: 6. CDR1 SGHNT and CDR2 YYREEE come from the germline V gene (reference sequence). The CDR3 loop reads CASSLAGGPSYNEQFF. The CDR3 bases are TGTGCCAGCAGCCTGGCGGGGGGGCCTTCCTACAATGAGCAGTTCTTC.

This clonotype was seen more than once but under ten times. The chain has TRBV7-2 and TRBJ2-1, with 11 positions matching TRBD2. From germline, CDR1 is SGHTA and CDR2 FQGNSA. V lost 4 bases, J lost 9 bases, and 8 bases stayed unmatched. This CDR3 is 15 amino acids long. Here the CDR3 reads CASSSLAGARGEQFF. The CDR3 DNA reads as TGTGCCAGCAGCTCACTAGCGGGGGCAAGGGGTGAGCAGTTCTTC.

In this sample, this clonotype turned up a few times. The chain carries TRBV20-1 and TRBJ2-1; no clear D. The germline V gene encodes CDR1 DFQATT and CDR2 SNEGSKA (reference sequence). The CDR3 is 13 residues long. Trimming removed 4 bases at V and 3 bases at J, with 10 bases between. The CDR3 nucleotides read TGCAGTGCTACCGTCTGGGGCTACAATGAGCAGTTCTTC. Translating it yields CSATVWGYNEQFF.

A few counts support this clonotype. The CDR3 nucleotides are TGTGCCATCAACCATGGACCTTTCTCCTACGAGCAGTACTTC. Amino acid sequence: CAINHGPFSYEQYF. The chain has TRBV10-3 and TRBJ2-7, with D uncertain. With 7 bases removed from V and 0 bases from J, the gap between germline ends came to 13 bases. The CDR3 consists of 14 residues. The germline CDR1 and CDR2 sequences are ENHRY and SYGVKD.

V gene TRBV7-9 combines with J gene TRBJ2-1, with a possible D match to TRBD1 (6 bases). Trimming removed 6 bases at V and 0 bases at J, with 30 bases between. The V gene's germline CDR1 is SEHNR and CDR2 FQNEAQ (reference sequence). This CDR3 comprises 21 residues. The CDR3 loop is CASSPFRPTLQGWSSYNEQFF. CDR3 in DNA: TGTGCCAGCAGTCCTTTCCGCCCCACCCTACAGGGATGGAGCTCCTACAATGAGCAGTTCTTC.